Sequencing of this TCR beta chain was carried out in a study of molecular identifiers for immune sequencing clone quantification. TCRdb re-called the PCR reads through MiXCR, storing one row per CDR3 protein. The repertoire consists of about 640,000 distinct CDR3 sequences, with about 20% occurring once and the leading ten covering approximately 0.9%. This clonotype was counted ten times or more. Germline CDR1 and CDR2: SGDLS and YYNGEE. There are 16 residues in the CDR3. J lost 2 bases, V lost 3 bases, and 7 bases had no gene match. Sequencing used naive CD8+ T cells from blood, with Jurkat cell RNA spiked in. Subset indicated: FACS-sorted CD8+CD4-CCR7+CD45RA+ naive T cells. This TCR derives from a human donor in good health. Some libraries in this study had Jurkat cell RNA spiked in. This chain joins TRBV9 and TRBJ2-3; 9 bases line up with TRBD2. CDR3 DNA sequence: TGTGCCAGCAGCGCCGAGCTAGCGGGGCTCACAGATACGCAGTATTTT. Translated, it gives CASSAELAGLTDTQYF.